The entry that follows covers one T cell receptor (beta chain) sequence. Its antigen is undetermined. A much bigger clone sits one base away, suggesting this may be a read error. These data originate in a study of blood T cells in healthy people across ages. For the study at large: Template switching retrieved approximately one barcoded beta molecule for each two T cells.

Germline V CDR1 and CDR2: SGHTA, FQGNSA. This CDR3 contains 14 residues. Trimming cost V 10 bases and J 3 bases; bases outside gene matches: 10. Points from the study as a whole: The lack of PBMC sorting stopped any conclusive naive versus antigen-experienced comparison. Measured against age, TCR beta diversity per million T cells decreased in a roughly linear manner. Higher diversity, along with more naive CD4+ cells, distinguished long-lived donors from aged donors.

Through a sample-barcoded 5' primer and a J-beta primer mix, a second PCR was run for roughly 6 to 12 cycles. From the 5' RACE reads, TCRdb called clonotypes with MiXCR, one entry per CDR3 protein. The sample holds about a million distinct CDR3 sequences, just over 50% seen once. This TCR came from a woman aged 55 to 70 in good health. The sample was blood. This chain uses TRBV7-2 with TRBJ2-3, with 7 bases matching TRBD2. CDR3 in amino acids: CANRRAGETDTQYF. The CDR3 DNA reads as TGTGCCAACAGACGGGCGGGAGAGACAGATACGCAGTATTTT.